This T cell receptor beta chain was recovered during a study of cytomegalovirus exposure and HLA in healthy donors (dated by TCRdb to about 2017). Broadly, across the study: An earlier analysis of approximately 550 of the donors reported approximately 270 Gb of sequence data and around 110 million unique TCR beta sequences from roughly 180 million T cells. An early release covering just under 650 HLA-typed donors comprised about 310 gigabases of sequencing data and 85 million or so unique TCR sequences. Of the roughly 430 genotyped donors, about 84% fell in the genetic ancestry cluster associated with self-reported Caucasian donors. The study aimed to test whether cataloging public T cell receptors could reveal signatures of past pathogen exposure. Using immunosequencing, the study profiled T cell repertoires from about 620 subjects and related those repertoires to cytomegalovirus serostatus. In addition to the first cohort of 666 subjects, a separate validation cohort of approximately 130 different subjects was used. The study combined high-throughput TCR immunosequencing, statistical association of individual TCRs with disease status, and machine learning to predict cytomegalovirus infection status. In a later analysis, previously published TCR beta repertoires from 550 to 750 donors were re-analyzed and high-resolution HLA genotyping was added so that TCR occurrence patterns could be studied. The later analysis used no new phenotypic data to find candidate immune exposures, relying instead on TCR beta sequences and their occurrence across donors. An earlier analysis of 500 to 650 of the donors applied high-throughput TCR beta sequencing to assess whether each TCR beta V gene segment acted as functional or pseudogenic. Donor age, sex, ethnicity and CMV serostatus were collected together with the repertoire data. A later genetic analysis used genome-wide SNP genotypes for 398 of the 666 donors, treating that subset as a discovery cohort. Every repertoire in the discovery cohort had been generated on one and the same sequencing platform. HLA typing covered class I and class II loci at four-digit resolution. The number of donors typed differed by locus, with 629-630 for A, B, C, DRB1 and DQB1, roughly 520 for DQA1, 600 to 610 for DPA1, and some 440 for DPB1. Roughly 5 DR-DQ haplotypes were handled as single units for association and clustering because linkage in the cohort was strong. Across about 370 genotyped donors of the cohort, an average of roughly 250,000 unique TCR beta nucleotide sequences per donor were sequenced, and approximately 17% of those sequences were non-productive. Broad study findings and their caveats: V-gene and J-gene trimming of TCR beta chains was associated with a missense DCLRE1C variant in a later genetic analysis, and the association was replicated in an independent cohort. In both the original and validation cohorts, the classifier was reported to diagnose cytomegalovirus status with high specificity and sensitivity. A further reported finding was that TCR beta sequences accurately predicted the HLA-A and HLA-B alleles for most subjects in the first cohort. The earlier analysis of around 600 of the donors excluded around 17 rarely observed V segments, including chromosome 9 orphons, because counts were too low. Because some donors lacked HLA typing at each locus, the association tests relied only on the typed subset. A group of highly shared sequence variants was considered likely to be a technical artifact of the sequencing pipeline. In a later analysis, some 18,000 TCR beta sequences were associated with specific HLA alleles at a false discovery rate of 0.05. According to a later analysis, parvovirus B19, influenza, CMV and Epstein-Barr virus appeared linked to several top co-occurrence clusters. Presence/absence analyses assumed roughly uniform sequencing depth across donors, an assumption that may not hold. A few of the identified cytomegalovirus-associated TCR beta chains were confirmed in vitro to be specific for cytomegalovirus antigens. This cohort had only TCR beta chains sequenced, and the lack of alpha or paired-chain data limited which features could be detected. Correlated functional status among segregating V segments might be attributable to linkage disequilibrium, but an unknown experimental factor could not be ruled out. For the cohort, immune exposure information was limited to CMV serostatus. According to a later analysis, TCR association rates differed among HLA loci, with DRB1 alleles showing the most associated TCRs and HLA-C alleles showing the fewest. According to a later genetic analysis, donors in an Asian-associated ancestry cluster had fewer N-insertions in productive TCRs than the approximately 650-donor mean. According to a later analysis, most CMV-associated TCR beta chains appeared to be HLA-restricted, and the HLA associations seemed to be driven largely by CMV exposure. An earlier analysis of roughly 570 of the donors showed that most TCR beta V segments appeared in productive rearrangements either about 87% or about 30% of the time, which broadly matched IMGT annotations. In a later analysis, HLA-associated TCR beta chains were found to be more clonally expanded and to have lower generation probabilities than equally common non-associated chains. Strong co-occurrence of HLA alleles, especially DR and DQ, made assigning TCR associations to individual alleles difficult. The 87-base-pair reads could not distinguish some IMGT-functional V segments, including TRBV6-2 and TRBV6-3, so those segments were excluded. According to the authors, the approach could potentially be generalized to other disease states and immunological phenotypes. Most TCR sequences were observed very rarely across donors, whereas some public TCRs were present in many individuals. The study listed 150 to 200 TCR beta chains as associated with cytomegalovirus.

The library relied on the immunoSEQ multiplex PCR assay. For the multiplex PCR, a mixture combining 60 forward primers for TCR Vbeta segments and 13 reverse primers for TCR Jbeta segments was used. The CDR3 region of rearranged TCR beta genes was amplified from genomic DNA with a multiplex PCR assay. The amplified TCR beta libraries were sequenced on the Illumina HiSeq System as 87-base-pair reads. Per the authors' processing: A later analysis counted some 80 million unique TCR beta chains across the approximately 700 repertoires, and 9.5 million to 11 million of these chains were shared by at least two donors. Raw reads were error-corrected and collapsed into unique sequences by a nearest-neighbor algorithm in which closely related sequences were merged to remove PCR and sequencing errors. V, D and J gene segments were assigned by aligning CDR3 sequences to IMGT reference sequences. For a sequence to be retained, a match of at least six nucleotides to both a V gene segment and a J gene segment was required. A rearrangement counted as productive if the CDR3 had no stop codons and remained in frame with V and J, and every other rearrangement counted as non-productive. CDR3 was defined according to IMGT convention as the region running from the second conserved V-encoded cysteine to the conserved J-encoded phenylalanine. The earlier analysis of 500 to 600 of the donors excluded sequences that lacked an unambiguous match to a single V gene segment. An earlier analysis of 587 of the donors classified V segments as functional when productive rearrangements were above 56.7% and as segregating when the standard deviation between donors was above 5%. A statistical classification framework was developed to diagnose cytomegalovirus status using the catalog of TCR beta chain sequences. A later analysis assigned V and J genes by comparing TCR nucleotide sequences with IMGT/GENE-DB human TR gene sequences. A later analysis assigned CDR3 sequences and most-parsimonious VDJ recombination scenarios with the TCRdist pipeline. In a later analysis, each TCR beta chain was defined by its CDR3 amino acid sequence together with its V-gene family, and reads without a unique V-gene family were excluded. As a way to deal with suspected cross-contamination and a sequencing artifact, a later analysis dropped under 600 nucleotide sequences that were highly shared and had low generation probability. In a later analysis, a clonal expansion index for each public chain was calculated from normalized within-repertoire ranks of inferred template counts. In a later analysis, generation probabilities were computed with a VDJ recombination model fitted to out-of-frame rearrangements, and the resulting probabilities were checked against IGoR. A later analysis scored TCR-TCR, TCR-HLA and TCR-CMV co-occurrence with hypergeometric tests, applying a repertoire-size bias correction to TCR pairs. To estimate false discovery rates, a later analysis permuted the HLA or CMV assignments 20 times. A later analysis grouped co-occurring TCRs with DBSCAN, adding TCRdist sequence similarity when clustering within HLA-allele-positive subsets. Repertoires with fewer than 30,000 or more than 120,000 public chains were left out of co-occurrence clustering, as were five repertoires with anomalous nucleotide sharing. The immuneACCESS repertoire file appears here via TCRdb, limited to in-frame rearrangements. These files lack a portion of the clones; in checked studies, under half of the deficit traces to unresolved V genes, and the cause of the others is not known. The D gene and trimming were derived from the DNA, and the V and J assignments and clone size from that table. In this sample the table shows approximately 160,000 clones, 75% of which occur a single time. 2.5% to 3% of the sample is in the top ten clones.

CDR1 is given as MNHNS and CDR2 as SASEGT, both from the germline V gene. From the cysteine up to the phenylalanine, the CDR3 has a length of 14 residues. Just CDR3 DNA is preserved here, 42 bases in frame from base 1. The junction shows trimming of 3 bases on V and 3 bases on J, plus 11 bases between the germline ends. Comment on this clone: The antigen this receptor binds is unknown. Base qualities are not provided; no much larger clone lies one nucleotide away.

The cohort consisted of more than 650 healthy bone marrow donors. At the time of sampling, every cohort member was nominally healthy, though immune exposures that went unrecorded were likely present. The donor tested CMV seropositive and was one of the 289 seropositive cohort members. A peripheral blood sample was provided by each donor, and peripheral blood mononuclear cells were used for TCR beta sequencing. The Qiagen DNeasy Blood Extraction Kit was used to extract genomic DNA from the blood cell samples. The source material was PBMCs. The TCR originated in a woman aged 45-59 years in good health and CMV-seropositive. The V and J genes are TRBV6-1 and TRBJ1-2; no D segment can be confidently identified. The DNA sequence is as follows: TGTGCCAGCAGTGACAGAAACAGATACTATGGCTACACCTTC. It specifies CASSDRNRYYGYTF.